This T cell receptor beta chain is from a study of shared clonotypes between healthy human individuals. About the study: The cohort comprised a couple of women and a few men. Their ages spanned 18 to 49 years. Every donor yielded three CD4 naive, three CD4 memory, two CD8 naive and one CD8 memory plate.

From CD4+ cells came CD45RA+ naive and CD45RA-negative memory subsets. Template for every sorted-subset replicate PCR totaled 150 to 250 ng DNA, roughly 30,000 T cell genomes. Using immunoSEQ multiplex PCR, the repertoire was profiled, and TCRdb retains in-frame clones only, with some absent. The profile shows 2 million to 3 million clones, roughly 92% of them singletons. This sequence was found in a man younger than 35 in good health. Sequenced sample: naive CD4+ T cells sorted from blood. Noted subset: CD45RA+ positively selected.

The CDR3 region is CASSSQLAALSNTGELFF. CDR3 nucleotide sequence: TGTGCCAGCAGCTCCCAACTAGCGGCACTTTCTAACACCGGGGAGCTGTTTTTT. The V gene is TRBV5-4, the J gene TRBJ2-2; 8 positions match TRBD2. The CDR3 runs to 18 residues. Germline assignment: CDR1 SGHNT and CDR2 YYREEE (reference sequence). V shed 3 bases and J 2 bases; nucleotides not matched to a gene: 12. Full variable domain (rest looked up from reference TRBV5-4 and TRBJ2-2): ETGVTQSPTHLIKTRGQQVTLRCSSQSGHNTVSWYQQALGQGPQFIFQYYREEENGRGNFPPRFSGLQFPNYSSELNVNALELDDSALYLCASSSQLAALSNTGELFFGEGSRLTVL.